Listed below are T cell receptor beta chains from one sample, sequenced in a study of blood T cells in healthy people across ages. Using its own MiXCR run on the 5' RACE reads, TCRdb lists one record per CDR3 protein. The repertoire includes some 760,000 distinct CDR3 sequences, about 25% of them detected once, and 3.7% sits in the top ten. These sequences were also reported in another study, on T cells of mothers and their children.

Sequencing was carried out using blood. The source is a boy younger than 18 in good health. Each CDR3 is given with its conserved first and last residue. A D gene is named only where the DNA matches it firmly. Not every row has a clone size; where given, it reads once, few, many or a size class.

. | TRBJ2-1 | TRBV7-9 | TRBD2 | TGTGCCAGCAGCCGCCCACTGAGCGGCGGGAGACCCCCCAATGAGCAGTTCTTC | CASSRPLSGGRPPNEQFF
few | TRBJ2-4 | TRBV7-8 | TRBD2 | TGTGCCAGCAGCTTATTTAGCGGGGGCGAAGCCAAAAACATTCAGTACTTC | CASSLFSGGEAKNIQYF
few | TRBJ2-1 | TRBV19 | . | TGTGCCAGTAGTATAGACAGGGGATCGGGACAGTTCTTC | CASSIDRGSGQFF
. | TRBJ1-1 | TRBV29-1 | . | TGCAGCGTTGAACCGGACACCTCGAACACTGAGGCTTTCTTT | CSVEPDTSNTEAFF
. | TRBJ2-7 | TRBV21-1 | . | TGTGCCAGCAGCAAAGAGTTGGGGCCGGACGATCTGAGCTCCTACGAGCAGTACTTC | CASSKELGPDDLSSYEQYF
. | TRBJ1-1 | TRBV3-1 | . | TGTGCCAGCAGCCGGGCCCCGGATGGGCTGGCTGAAGCTTTCTTT | CASSRAPDGLAEAFF
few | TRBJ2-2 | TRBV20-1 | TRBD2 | TGCAGTGCTCGGACTAGCTCGGGCACCGGGGAGCTGTTTTTT | CSARTSSGTGELFF
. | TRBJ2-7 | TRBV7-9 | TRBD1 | TGTGCCAGCAGCTTAGAAGCGGCAGGGGGCACTTACGAGCAGTACTTC | CASSLEAAGGTYEQYF
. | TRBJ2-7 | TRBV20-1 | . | TGCAGTGCTCTGGACAGCAATTCCTACGAGCAGTACTTC | CSALDSNSYEQYF
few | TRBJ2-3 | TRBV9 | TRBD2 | TGTGCCAGCAGCATACTTAGCGGGGTCACAGATACGCAGTATTTT | CASSILSGVTDTQYF
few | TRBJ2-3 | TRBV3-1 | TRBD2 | TGTGCCAGCAGCCAACCAGCGGGGGCTCAGGGGACGCAGTATTTT | CASSQPAGAQGTQYF
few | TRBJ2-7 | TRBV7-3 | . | TGTGCCAGCAGCTTAAGACCGGGGGTAGAATACGAGCAGTACTTC | CASSLRPGVEYEQYF
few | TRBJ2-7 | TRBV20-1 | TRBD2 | TGCAGTGCTAGGGTTACTAGCGGATCCTCCTACGAGCAGTACTTC | CSARVTSGSSYEQYF
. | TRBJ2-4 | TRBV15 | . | TGTGCCACCAGCAGGTTTTCCGTTGGGGGAGCGGGCAAAAACATTCAGTACTTC | CATSRFSVGGAGKNIQYF
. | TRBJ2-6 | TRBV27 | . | TGTGCCAGCAGTTTATCGGGAGACGGGGCCAACGTCCTGACTTTC | CASSLSGDGANVLTF
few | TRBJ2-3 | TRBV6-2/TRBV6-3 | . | TGTGCCAGCAGTTACTTCCAGGAGTGGGATACGCAGTATTTT | CASSYFQEWDTQYF
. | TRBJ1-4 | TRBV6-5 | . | TGTGCCAGCAGCCGACGGAGGGGCGAGGAAAAACTGTTTTTT | CASSRRRGEEKLFF
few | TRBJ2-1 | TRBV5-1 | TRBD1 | TGCGCCAGCAGCTCCTTGGACAGGGGCTACAATGAGCAGTTCTTC | CASSSLDRGYNEQFF
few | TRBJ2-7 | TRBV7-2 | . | TGTGCCAGCAGCTTAGGTTCGGGTTCCTTCTACGAGCAGTACTTC | CASSLGSGSFYEQYF
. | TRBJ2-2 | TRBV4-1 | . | TGCGCCAGCAGCCAAGTCGACAAATACACCGGGGAGCTGTTTTTT | CASSQVDKYTGELFF
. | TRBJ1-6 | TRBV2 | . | TGTGCCAGCAGTGAACTGACGACGGATGGTGTTCCCTATAATTCACCCCTCCACTTT | CASSELTTDGVPYNSPLHF
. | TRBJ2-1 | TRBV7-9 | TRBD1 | TGTGCCAGCAGCTCAGGACAGGGCGGCACCTACAACGAGCAGTTCTTC | CASSSGQGGTYNEQFF
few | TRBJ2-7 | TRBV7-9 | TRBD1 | TGTGCCAGCAGCCCGACAGGGAACAACTACGAGCAGTACTTC | CASSPTGNNYEQYF
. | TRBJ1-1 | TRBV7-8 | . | TGTGCCAGCAGCTTCGAACTTCCGAACACTGAAGCTTTCTTT | CASSFELPNTEAFF
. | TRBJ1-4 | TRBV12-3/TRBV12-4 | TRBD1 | TGTGCCAGCAGTACCCGGGACAGGGTTATTGAAAAACTGTTTTTT | CASSTRDRVIEKLFF
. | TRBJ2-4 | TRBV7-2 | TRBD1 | TGTGCCAGCAGCACAGGGGACAGGGAGAGAACCAAAAACATTCAGTACTTC | CASSTGDRERTKNIQYF
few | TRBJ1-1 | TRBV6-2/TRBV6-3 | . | TGTGCCAGCAGTTACGTACGTAGGGCTGAAGCTTTCTTT | CASSYVRRAEAFF
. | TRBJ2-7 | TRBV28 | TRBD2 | TGTGCCAGCAGTTTATCTAGCGGGGCCACCTACGAGCAGTACTTC | CASSLSSGATYEQYF
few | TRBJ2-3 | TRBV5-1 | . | TGCGCCACCTCGAAGAGGGGCAGCACAGATACGCAGTATTTT | CATSKRGSTDTQYF
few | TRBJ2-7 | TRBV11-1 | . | TGTGCCAGCAGCTTAGCTCTAGTGGTTAGCGGAACCACCAACTCCTACGAGCAGTACTTC | CASSLALVVSGTTNSYEQYF
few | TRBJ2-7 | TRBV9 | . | TGTGCCAGCAGCCCCTCATGGTCACTTGAATACGAGCAGTACTTC | CASSPSWSLEYEQYF
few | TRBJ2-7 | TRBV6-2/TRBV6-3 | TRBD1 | TGTGCCAGCAGTTACGGGACAGACTTCTCCTACGAGCAGTACTTC | CASSYGTDFSYEQYF
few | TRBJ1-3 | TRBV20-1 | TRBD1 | TGCAGTGCTGTACAGGGGGAATCTGGAAACACCATATATTTT | CSAVQGESGNTIYF
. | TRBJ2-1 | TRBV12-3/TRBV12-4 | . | TGTGCCAGCAGTTCTTCCATCTCAGTCTATGAGCAGTTCTTC | CASSSSISVYEQFF
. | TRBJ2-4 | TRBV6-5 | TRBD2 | TGTGCCAGCAGTTACTCGCTAGCGGGGGGAAACATTCAGTACTTC | CASSYSLAGGNIQYF
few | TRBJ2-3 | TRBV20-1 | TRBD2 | TGCAGTGCTAGCGCACTAGCGGGAGGAACCTACATGATTTTCGGCGATACGCAGTATTTT | CSASALAGGTYMIFGDTQYF
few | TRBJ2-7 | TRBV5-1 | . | TGCGCCAGCAGCTTGGGGGACACCGGCTCCTACGAGCAGTACTTC | CASSLGDTGSYEQYF
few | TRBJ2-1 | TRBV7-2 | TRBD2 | TGTGCCAGCAGCCGCGAGCGGGGGAGCTACAATGAGCAGTTCTTC | CASSRERGSYNEQFF
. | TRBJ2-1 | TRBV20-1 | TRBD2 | TGCAGTGCTAGAGAGACACTAGCGGGAGGTTACTACAATGAGCAGTTCTTC | CSARETLAGGYYNEQFF
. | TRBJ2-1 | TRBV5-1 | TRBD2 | TGCGCCAGCAGGACTAGCGGGGGGGCCGTGAATGAGCAGTTCTTC | CASRTSGGAVNEQFF
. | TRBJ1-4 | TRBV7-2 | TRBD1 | TGTGCCAGCAGCTTTGGGGACAGTTATGAAAAACTGTTTTTT | CASSFGDSYEKLFF
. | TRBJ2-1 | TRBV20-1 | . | TGCAGTGCTAGACAACCAGCGGGTACCTACAATGAGCAGTTCTTC | CSARQPAGTYNEQFF
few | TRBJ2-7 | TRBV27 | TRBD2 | TGTGCCAGCAGTCCCGGGACTAGCCTTCGCGAGCAGTACTTC | CASSPGTSLREQYF
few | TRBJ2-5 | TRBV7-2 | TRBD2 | TGTGCCAGCAGCTTCTTTAGCGGGAGTCTTGAGACCCAGTACTTC | CASSFFSGSLETQYF
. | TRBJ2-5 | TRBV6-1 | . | TGTGCCAGCAGTGATACGGGGCATCAGACCCAGTACTTC | CASSDTGHQTQYF
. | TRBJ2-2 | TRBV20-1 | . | TGCAGTGCTAGAGGGCCCTGGGACACCGGGGAGCTGTTTTTT | CSARGPWDTGELFF
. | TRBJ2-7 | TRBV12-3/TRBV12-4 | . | TGTGCCAGCATTTTGCAGGGATCTCCCTACGAGCAGTACTTC | CASILQGSPYEQYF
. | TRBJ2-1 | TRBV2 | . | TGTGCCAGCAGTGAAGAGGGGGCCCGGGGGTACAATGAGCAGTTCTTC | CASSEEGARGYNEQFF
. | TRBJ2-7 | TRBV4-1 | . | TGCGCCAGCAGCCAAGATTCAGGCATCCCAACCTACGAGCAGTACTTC | CASSQDSGIPTYEQYF
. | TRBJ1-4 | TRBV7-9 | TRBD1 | TGTGCCAGCAGCGCCGGGACAGCTGTCACAACTAATGAAAAACTGTTTTTT | CASSAGTAVTTNEKLFF
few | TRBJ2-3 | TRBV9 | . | TGTGCCAGCGGGGCGGGGCAGGGCACAGATACGCAGTATTTT | CASGAGQGTDTQYF
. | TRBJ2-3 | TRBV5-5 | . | TGTGCCAGCAGCCACTTAACAGATACGCAGTATTTT | CASSHLTDTQYF
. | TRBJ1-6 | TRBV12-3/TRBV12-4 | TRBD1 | TGTGCCAGCAGTGGGGACAGCAATTCACCCCTCCACTTT | CASSGDSNSPLHF
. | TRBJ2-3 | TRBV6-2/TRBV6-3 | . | TGTGCCAGCAGTCAGGGGTATACGCAGTATTTT | CASSQGYTQYF
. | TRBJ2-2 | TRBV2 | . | TGTGCCAGCAGAAAGTCCGGGGACGGGAACACCGGGGAGCTGTTTTTT | CASRKSGDGNTGELFF
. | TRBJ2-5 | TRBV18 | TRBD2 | TGTGCCAGCTCACCACGGACTGACGGGAGGGAGACCCAGTACTTC | CASSPRTDGRETQYF
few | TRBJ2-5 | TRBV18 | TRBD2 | TGTGCCAGCTCACTACTAGCGGGAGGCCCGAACCAAGAGACCCGGTACTTC | CASSLLAGGPNQETRYF
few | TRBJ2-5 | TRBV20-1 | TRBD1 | TGCAGTGCTTTCCCTACGCCGACAGGGAAGTCAGAGACCCAGTACTTC | CSAFPTPTGKSETQYF
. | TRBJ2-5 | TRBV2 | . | TGTGCCAGCATTATGACCCGGGGGGAGACCCAGTACTTC | CASIMTRGETQYF